Given below is one T cell receptor beta chain in context. These data belong to a study of shared clonotypes between healthy human individuals. The data were produced by immunoSEQ multiplex PCR, yet TCRdb's version contains in-frame clones alone and is incomplete. Among some 660,000 clones listed, less than 80% were seen once. CDR1 and CDR2 from the germline V gene are LGHNA and YNFKEQ. V was clipped by 0 bases and J by 1 base; unmatched bases: 17. This CDR3 spans 22 amino acids. The material sequenced was memory CD4+ T cells sorted from blood. Subset reported: CD45RA-negative fraction. V usage is TRBV4-2 and J usage is TRBJ2-5, with 13 bases fitting TRBD2. The clonotype originates from a woman in her 30s in good health. The chain's CDR3 is CASSQDTTRGLAGVVAQETQYF. DNA of the CDR3: TGTGCCAGCAGCCAAGATACGACTCGAGGACTAGCGGGAGTCGTGGCCCAAGAGACCCAGTACTTC.